Below, 10 T cell receptor beta chains from the same sample are listed, as sequenced in a study of blood T cell repertoires in COVID-19. Generated by immunoSEQ multiplex PCR, the TCRdb table keeps only in-frame clones and is missing some. The table lists approximately 98,000 clones, about 81% of them singletons. The sample consisted of peripheral blood. These receptors were collected from an elderly man with acute or convalescent COVID-19.

The chain combines TRBV6-1 with TRBJ1-1; no reliable D call. This CDR3 region has 14 residues. Germline V gene lookup returns CDR1 MNHNS and CDR2 SASEGT. V lost 1 base and J lost 1, with 7 bases in between. CDR3 in DNA: TGTGCCAGCAGTGAAGGTCGGGGGAACACTGAAGCTTTCTTT. Translating it yields CASSEGRGNTEAFF.

This clone showed up many times. This chain uses TRBV27 with TRBJ2-7; 9 nucleotides agree with TRBD2. Germline CDR1 and CDR2: MNHEY and SMNVEV (reference sequence). J gave up 5 bases and V 6 bases, and 14 bases lay outside the gene matches. This CDR3 is 16 amino acids long. CDR3 residues: CASRESLGLAAHEQYF. The CDR3 DNA reads TGTGCCAGCAGGGAGTCGCTGGGACTAGCAGCCCACGAGCAGTACTTC.

This clone has a handful of counts. The genes are TRBV7-2 and TRBJ2-1, with 14 bases matching TRBD2. The CDR3 loop spans 18 amino acids. The V and J ends lost 5 bases and 3 bases, in that order; junction bases with no gene match: 9. CDR1 is SGHTA, CDR2 FQGNSA, per germline. The CDR3: CASSTRTSGRSIYNEQFF. As DNA, the CDR3 is TGTGCCAGCAGCACCCGGACTAGCGGGAGGTCCATCTACAATGAGCAGTTCTTC.

The V gene is TRBV11-3, the J gene TRBJ2-5; 9 nucleotides line up with TRBD1. V dropped 5 bases and J dropped 5; count of bases not matched to a gene: 9. The CDR3 sequence is 15 residues long. Germline loops: CDR1 SGHNT, CDR2 YENEEA. This CDR3 reads CASSAQTGGRETQYF. The DNA of the CDR3 is TGTGCCAGCAGCGCACAGACAGGGGGGAGGGAGACCCAGTACTTC.

The chain combines TRBV18 with TRBJ1-5, with D possibly TRBD1 on 5 matching bases. This CDR3 is 12 amino acids long. The germline CDR1 and CDR2 sequences are KGHSH and LQKENI. Trimming cost V 5 bases and J 4 bases, with 6 bases left between them. CDR3: CASSGGNQPQHF. The DNA for the CDR3 is TGTGCCAGCTCAGGGGGGAATCAGCCCCAGCATTTT.

This chain's CDR3 is CAIAGGNSNQPQHF. CDR3 DNA: TGTGCCATCGCGGGGGGAAATAGCAATCAGCCCCAGCATTTT. This chain links TRBV10-3 with TRBJ1-5; tentatively, D is TRBD1 (5 bases). V gave up 8 bases and J gave up 0 bases, with 11 bases separating them. This CDR3 is 14 amino acids long. Germline CDR1 reads ENHRY; CDR2 reads SYGVKD.

J is TRBJ1-2 and V is TRBV28; a weak D match, TRBD1 (6 bases). Germline CDR1 reads MDHEN; CDR2 reads SYDVKM. The CDR3 has 15 amino acids. The V and J ends lost 5 bases and 4 bases respectively, with 17 bases between them. In DNA, the CDR3 is TGTGCCAGCAGTCGGGTCGGGGGGCTAGCCTATGGCTACACCTTC. Its translation is CASSRVGGLAYGYTF.

This chain's CDR3 is CASSLENSANEQFF. The CDR3 nucleotides read TGCGCCAGCAGCTTGGAAAACTCCGCAAATGAGCAGTTCTTC. The chain combines TRBV5-1 with TRBJ2-1; D remains unclear. Between the trimmed V and J ends, which lost 0 bases and 7 bases, there was a span of 11 bases. Germline V gives CDR1 SGHRS, CDR2 YFSETQ. The CDR3 contains 14 residues.

This chain joins TRBV7-2 and TRBJ2-4, with TRBD2 as a possible D gene (6 bases). V was clipped by 0 bases and J by 13 bases, with 13 bases between them. CDR3 size: 13 residues. Germline CDR1 SGHTA, CDR2 FQGNSA. Here the CDR3 reads CASSLARRDWQYF. CDR3 sequence (DNA): TGTGCCAGCAGCTTAGCGCGGCGGGACTGGCAGTACTTC.

V usage is TRBV7-9 and J usage is TRBJ2-1, with 8 bases that match TRBD2. The CDR3 has 14 amino acids. Trimming cost V 2 bases and J 10 bases; bases outside gene matches: 7. CDR1 is SEHNR and CDR2 is FQNEAQ in the germline V gene (reference sequence). CDR3 DNA sequence: TGTGCCAGCAGCTTAACGGGAGGGCCTCGGGAGCAGTTCTTC. This codes for CASSLTGGPREQFF.